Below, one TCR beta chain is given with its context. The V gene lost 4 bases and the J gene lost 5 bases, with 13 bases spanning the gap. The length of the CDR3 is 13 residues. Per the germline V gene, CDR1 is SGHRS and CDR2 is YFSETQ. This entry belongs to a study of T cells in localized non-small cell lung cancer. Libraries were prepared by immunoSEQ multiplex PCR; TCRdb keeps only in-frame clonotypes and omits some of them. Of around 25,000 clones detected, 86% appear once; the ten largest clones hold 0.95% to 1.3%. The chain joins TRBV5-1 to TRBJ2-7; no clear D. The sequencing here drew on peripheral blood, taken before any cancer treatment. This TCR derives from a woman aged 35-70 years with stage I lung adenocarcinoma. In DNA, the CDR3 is TGCGCCAGCAGCCTTGATATAAGCGACGAGCAGTACTTC. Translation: CASSLDISDEQYF.